This record covers a single T cell receptor beta chain. This clonotype was counted a few times. Its antigen is unknown. Base qualities are not provided; no much larger clone lies one nucleotide away. The data stem from a study of human T cells and chemical hapten exposure listed by TCRdb under 2021. With regard to the full study: For sensitization, 2% DPC in acetone was applied to a roughly 2 cm by roughly 2 cm area of upper inner arm skin. Throughout the approximately 24-week study period, patients were also given weekly therapeutic DPC doses on the scalp. Patch tests used Finn chambers with 0.01% DPC on the upper back, scored after 6 days by International Contact Dermatitis Research Group standards. Most of the patients in the cohort were female, and the cohort covered alopecia areata with under or over 50% scalp involvement, alopecia totalis and alopecia universalis. The libraries were sequenced as a pool, and the TCR yield per sample differed mostly because of small variations in library volumes within the pool. In alopecia patients, the study followed how the peripheral blood TCR repertoire changed in vivo over primary and secondary sensitization to diphenylcyclopropenone (DPC), a hapten. Blood was sampled from patients pre-sensitization (week 0) and at 2, 6 and about 24 weeks after DPC sensitization. Blood for TCR sequencing was provided by twenty-nine alopecia patients at one to four time points (pre-sensitization, 2, 6 and 24 weeks). Broad study findings and their caveats: Patch test score was positively correlated with the number of PT1 expanded TCRs, with significance at thresholds 8, 16 and 32 but not at 4. Expanded TCRs formed significantly more large CDR3 similarity clusters than pre-sensitization or healthy control sets, consistent with antigen-driven responses. The number of TCRs above 1 in 1000 frequency did not change with DPC sensitization; there was no evidence of global repertoire structure alterations. Because all patients had alopecia, a presumed autoimmune disease, the immune response of the patients might differ from that of healthy individuals. Repeated subsampling changed both the strength of the expansion versus patch-test correlation and the threshold at which the correlation became significant.

CDR1 and CDR2 are read off the germline V gene as LGHNA and YSLEER. Trimming removed 0 bases from V and 4 bases from J; the gene matches leave 3 bases unexplained. The CDR3 runs 16 residues from the cysteine to the phenylalanine. CDR3 DNA only is kept here, 48 bases in frame from base 1. Receptor amplification or capture employed RACE. The sample was run on a NextSeq 500. Library preparation attached unique molecular identifiers to individual cDNA molecules for quantitative, reproducible TCR counting. Both TCR alpha and TCR beta chains were sequenced from each blood RNA sample. The paper's processing steps were these. Samples had a median of about 96,000 TCRs, with a range from roughly 23,224 to 750,000. V, J and CDR3 annotation of the TCR reads was carried out using the Decombinator software suite. To make PS versus PT1 abundance plots, every sample was subsampled to the same number of TCRs (28,000). Expanded TCRs were defined as absent before sensitization and observed at least eight times at the 2-week time point. Using fastp at Q25 and MiXCR, TCRdb reprocessed the public reads and kept productive beta chains. Under each unique CDR3 protein, matching rows form one entry showing the most common genes and DNA. V and J calls and clone size were set by TCRdb, not the authors. The sample records around 120,000 distinct CDR3 sequences, about 13% of which are singletons. The ten largest account for around 3% of the sample.

The sample's time point label is to be understood as: pre-sensitization, week 0. Reading the label with the study, this specimen's treatment or condition is: therapeutic diphenylcyclopropenone sensitization with weekly scalp DPC. Blood at each patch-test visit was drawn before the patch test was applied. Patients were considered eligible if aged 18 to 70, diagnosed with alopecia and deemed suitable for DPC therapy, and patients were excluded if pregnant. Unfractionated whole blood was collected in Tempus Blood RNA tubes, and total RNA was extracted from that blood. The sample here was whole blood, taken in connection with sensitization to the hapten diphenylcyclopropenone (DPC). The sequence was collected from a woman younger than 35 with alopecia areata. Some clones in this sample may be carry-over from other donors' samples. Recombination joined TRBV4-3 with TRBJ2-5; TRBD2 matches 12 bases in the middle. The nucleotide sequence reads as follows: TGCGCCAGCAGCCAAGAGTCTAGCGGGGGGGCAGAGACCCAGTACTTC. Its protein is CASSQESSGGAETQYF.